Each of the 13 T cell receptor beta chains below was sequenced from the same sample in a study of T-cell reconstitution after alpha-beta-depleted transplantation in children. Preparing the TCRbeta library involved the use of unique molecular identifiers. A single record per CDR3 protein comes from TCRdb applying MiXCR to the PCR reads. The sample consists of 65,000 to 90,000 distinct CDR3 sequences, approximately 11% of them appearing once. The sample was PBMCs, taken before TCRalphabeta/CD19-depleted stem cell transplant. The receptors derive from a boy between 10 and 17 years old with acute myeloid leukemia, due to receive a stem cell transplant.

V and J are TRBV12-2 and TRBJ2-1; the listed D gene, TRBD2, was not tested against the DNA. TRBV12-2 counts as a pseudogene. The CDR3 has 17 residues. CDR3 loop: CASRRTRLAYFYNEQFF. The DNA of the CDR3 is TGTGCAAGTCGCCGAACCCGACTAGCGTACTTCTACAATGAGCAGTTCTTC.

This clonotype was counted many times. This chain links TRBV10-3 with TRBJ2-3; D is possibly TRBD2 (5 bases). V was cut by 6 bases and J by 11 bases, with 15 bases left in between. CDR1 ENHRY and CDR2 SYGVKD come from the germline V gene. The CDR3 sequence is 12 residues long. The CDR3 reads CAIRNGGTGQYF. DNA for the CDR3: TGTGCCATCAGGAACGGAGGCACGGGGCAGTATTTT.

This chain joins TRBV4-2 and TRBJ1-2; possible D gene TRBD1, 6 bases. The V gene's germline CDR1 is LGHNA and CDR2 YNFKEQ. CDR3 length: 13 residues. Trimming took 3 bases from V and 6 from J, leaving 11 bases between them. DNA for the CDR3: TGTGCCAGCAGCCATAACAGGGACCATGGCTACACCTTC. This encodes CASSHNRDHGYTF.

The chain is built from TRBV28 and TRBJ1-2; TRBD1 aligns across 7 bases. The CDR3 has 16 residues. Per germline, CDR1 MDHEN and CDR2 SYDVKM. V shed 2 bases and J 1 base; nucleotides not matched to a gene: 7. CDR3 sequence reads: CASSLKGAPVNYGYTF. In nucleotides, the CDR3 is TGTGCCAGCAGTTTAAAGGGGGCGCCCGTTAACTATGGCTACACCTTC.

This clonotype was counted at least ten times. CDR3 DNA sequence: TGTGCCAGCAGCAAAGAATCAGGGATGCGCCCTGAAGCTTTCTTT. It encodes CASSKESGMRPEAFF. The chain links TRBV21-1 to TRBJ1-1; TRBD1, the table's D call, was not compared with the DNA. TRBV21-1 is labeled a pseudogene. CDR3 length: 15 amino acids.

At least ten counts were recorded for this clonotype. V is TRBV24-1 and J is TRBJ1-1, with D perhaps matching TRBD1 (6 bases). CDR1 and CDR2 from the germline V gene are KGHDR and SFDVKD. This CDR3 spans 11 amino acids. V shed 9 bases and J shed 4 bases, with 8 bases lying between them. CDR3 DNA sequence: TGTGCCACCGTCAGGGGCACTGAAGCTTTCTTT. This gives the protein CATVRGTEAFF.

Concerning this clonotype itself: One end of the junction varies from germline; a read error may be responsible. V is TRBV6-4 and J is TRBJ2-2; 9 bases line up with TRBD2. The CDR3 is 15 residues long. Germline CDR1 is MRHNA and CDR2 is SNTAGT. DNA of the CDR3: TGTACCAGCACCACGGGACTAGCTAACACCGGGGAGCTGTTTTTT. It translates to CTSTTGLANTGELFF.

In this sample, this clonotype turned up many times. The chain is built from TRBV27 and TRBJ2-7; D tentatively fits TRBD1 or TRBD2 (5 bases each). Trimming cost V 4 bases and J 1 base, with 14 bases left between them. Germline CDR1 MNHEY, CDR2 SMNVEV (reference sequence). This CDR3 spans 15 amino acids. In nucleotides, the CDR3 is TGTGCCAGCAGTTCTAGGGACCGCAATTCCTACGAGCAGTACGTC. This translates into CASSSRDRNSYEQYV.

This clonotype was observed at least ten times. CDR3 amino acids: CASSRGDSDHYNEQFF. The CDR3 DNA is TGTGCCAGCAGCAGAGGGGACAGCGATCACTACAATGAGCAGTTCTTC. The V call is TRBV21-1, the J call TRBJ2-1; the D call of TRBD1 is as the table states it, not checked on the DNA. TRBV21-1 corresponds to a pseudogene. This CDR3 region has 16 residues.

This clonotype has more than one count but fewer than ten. The CDR3 sequence is CASSYRSGGETQYF. DNA for the CDR3: TGTGCCAGCAGTTACCGATCCGGAGGGGAGACCCAGTACTTC. This sequence joins TRBV6-5 and TRBJ2-5; TRBD2 might be the D (6 bases). In germline, CDR1 is MNHEY, CDR2 SVGAGI. The CDR3 extends over 14 amino acids. V was clipped by 2 bases and J by 5 bases, with 12 bases between them.

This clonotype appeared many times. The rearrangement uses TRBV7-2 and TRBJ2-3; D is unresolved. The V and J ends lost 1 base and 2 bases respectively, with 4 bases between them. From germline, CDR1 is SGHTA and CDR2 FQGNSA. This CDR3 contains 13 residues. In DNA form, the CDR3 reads TGTGCCAGCAGCTTAGACACCACAGATACGCAGTATTTT. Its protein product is CASSLDTTDTQYF.

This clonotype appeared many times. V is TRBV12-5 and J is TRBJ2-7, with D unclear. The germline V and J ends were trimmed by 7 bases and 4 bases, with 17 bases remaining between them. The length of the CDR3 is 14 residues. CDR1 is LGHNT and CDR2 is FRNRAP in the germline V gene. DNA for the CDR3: TGTGCTAGTGCCCCGGTAAAAACCAATTACGAGCAGTACGTC. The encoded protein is CASAPVKTNYEQYV.

CDR3: CSAGTPLLPFSSYEQYF. Here the CDR3 DNA reads TGCAGCGCCGGGACTCCTCTACTACCTTTTAGCTCCTACGAGCAGTACTTC. The chain employs TRBV29-1 and TRBJ2-7, with a tentative D call TRBD2 (6 bases). The CDR3 length is 17 residues. V lost 7 bases and J lost 0, with 25 bases in between. In germline, CDR1 is SQVTM, CDR2 ANQGSEA.